The clone carrying this TCR beta chain was seen at least ten times. RNA transcripts gave rise to amplified TCR beta CDR3 regions. In the first-round RT-PCR of the TCR CDR3, the HTBI primer set was used. A single record per CDR3 protein comes from TCRdb applying MiXCR to the multiplex PCR reads. The sample has roughly 100,000 distinct CDR3 sequences; 40% are singletons. The sample belongs to a study of T cells in Graves' hyperthyroidism and ophthalmopathy. Looked up from germline, CDR1 is SGHRS and CDR2 is YFSETQ. V shed 2 bases and J 5 bases; nucleotides not matched to a gene: 5. This CDR3 is built from 14 residues. Exclusion followed for patients with uncontrolled infection, other autoimmune disease, pregnancy or lactation.

This clonotype originated in a young woman with Graves' hyperthyroidism. The source material was peripheral blood or thyroid tissue (not recorded which). V usage is TRBV5-1 and J usage is TRBJ2-7; 9 bases match TRBD1. CDR3 sequence (DNA): TGCGCCAGCAGCTTAGAGGACAGGGGCAACGAGCAGTACTTC. It codes for CASSLEDRGNEQYF.